What follows describes a single T cell receptor beta chain. These data originate in a study of blood T cell repertoires in COVID-19. Study summary: The study drew acute and convalescent COVID-19 samples from the United States, Italy and Spain. Nucleic acid was either cDNA or gDNA, and it came from T cells, B-cell-depleted T cells, or PBMCs.

This CDR3 is 21 amino acids long. Trimming removed 9 bases from V and 2 bases from J; junction bases left unmatched: 22. CDR1 and CDR2 from the germline V gene are MNHEY and SMNVEV (reference sequence). Original analysis: Amplification from reference gene primers served as the basis for estimated nucleated cell counts. Assay used: immunoSEQ multiplex PCR; TCRdb lists only in-frame clones, some missing. V and J calls and clone size come straight from that table; D and trimming were deduced from the DNA. Among some 260,000 clones listed, 82% were seen once. The receptor was isolated from a woman aged 18 to 35 with acute or convalescent COVID-19. Sequenced: peripheral blood. This rearrangement joins TRBV27 to TRBJ2-7, with 16 bases that match TRBD2. The chain's CDR3 is CARERGGTGTSGRDDTYEQYF. The CDR3 DNA reads TGTGCCAGGGAGCGAGGGGGGACCGGGACTAGCGGGAGGGACGACACCTACGAGCAGTACTTC.